This is a list of T cell receptor beta chains from one sample in a study of CXCR4 blockade with PD-1 therapy in pancreatic cancer. TCRdb keeps only in-frame clones here, not all; method: immunoSEQ multiplex PCR. This sample has about 15,000 clones; approximately 72% occur once, and the top ten carry around 6.3%. Material for sequencing was tumor tissue. The receptors stem from a human donor with pancreatic ductal adenocarcinoma. Each CDR3 is given with its conserved first and last residue. A D gene is named only where the DNA matches it firmly. Part of the rows lack a size; the others show once, few, many or a class for expanded clones.

clone size: once
V gene: TRBV18
D gene: .
J gene: TRBJ1-2
CDR3 DNA: TGTGCCAGCTCTCCATCCTTACAGGTATCCGCTGATGGCTACACCTTC
CDR3 protein: CASSPSLQVSADGYTF

clone size: .
V gene: TRBV4-1
D gene: TRBD1
J gene: TRBJ1-4
CDR3 DNA: TGCGCCAGCAGCCAAAACAGGGGTACTAATGAAAAACTGTTTTTT
CDR3 protein: CASSQNRGTNEKLFF

clone size: .
V gene: TRBV30
D gene: .
J gene: TRBJ2-1
CDR3 DNA: TGTGCCTGGAGCTGGGGGAGCAAAGGGATCTACAATGAGCAGTTCTTC
CDR3 protein: CAWSWGSKGIYNEQFF

clone size: .
V gene: TRBV9
D gene: .
J gene: TRBJ2-2
CDR3 DNA: TGTGCCAGCAGCGTAGAGGGCAGGGGAAACACCGGGGAGCTGTTTTTT
CDR3 protein: CASSVEGRGNTGELFF

clone size: .
V gene: TRBV25-1
D gene: TRBD1
J gene: TRBJ2-3
CDR3 DNA: TGTGCCACCACGGGACAGGGCACAGATACGCAGTATTTT
CDR3 protein: CATTGQGTDTQYF

clone size: few
V gene: TRBV28
D gene: .
J gene: TRBJ1-2
CDR3 DNA: TGTGCCAGCAGTTTATCAGACACCTATGGCTACACCTTC
CDR3 protein: CASSLSDTYGYTF

clone size: .
V gene: TRBV28
D gene: TRBD1
J gene: TRBJ1-1
CDR3 DNA: TGTGCCAGCAGCCCACCGGGACAGGGGCCGTCGAGGGCTTTCTTT
CDR3 protein: CASSPPGQGPSRAFF

clone size: .
V gene: TRBV25-1
D gene: .
J gene: TRBJ2-5
CDR3 DNA: TGTGCCAGCACCGGAAGTGCTGCAGGGGGGGAGACCCAGTACTTC
CDR3 protein: CASTGSAAGGETQYF

clone size: .
V gene: TRBV4-1
D gene: TRBD1
J gene: TRBJ2-3
CDR3 DNA: TGCGCCAGCAGCGTTGGGACAGGACAACTCACAGATACGCAGTATTTT
CDR3 protein: CASSVGTGQLTDTQYF

clone size: .
V gene: TRBV28
D gene: TRBD1
J gene: TRBJ2-7
CDR3 DNA: TGTGCCAGCAGGGCGGGGACAGGGATCCACGAGCAGTACTTC
CDR3 protein: CASRAGTGIHEQYF

clone size: .
V gene: TRBV15
D gene: .
J gene: TRBJ2-1
CDR3 DNA: TGTGCCACCAGCAGAGCTTCCGATGGGGATGAGCAGTTCTTC
CDR3 protein: CATSRASDGDEQFF

clone size: .
V gene: TRBV7-7
D gene: .
J gene: TRBJ1-1
CDR3 DNA: TGTGCCAGCAGACACGGGGGTATGAACACTGAAGCTTTCTTT
CDR3 protein: CASRHGGMNTEAFF

clone size: .
V gene: TRBV19
D gene: .
J gene: TRBJ2-1
CDR3 DNA: TGTGCCAGTAGTTCCCTCCACATAGGGACAAATGAGCAGTTCTTC
CDR3 protein: CASSSLHIGTNEQFF

clone size: medium-sized
V gene: TRBV29-1
D gene: TRBD2
J gene: TRBJ2-1
CDR3 DNA: TGCAGCGTCTCCGGGACTAGTCGATACAATGAGCAGTTCTTC
CDR3 protein: CSVSGTSRYNEQFF

clone size: .
V gene: TRBV19
D gene: TRBD1
J gene: TRBJ1-6
CDR3 DNA: TGTGCCAGTAGTATACGGACAGGGCGGGATTCACCCCTCCACTTT
CDR3 protein: CASSIRTGRDSPLHF

clone size: .
V gene: TRBV6-7
D gene: .
J gene: TRBJ1-4
CDR3 DNA: TGTGCCAGCAGTCCGGGACGGACTAATGAAAAACTGTTTTTT
CDR3 protein: CASSPGRTNEKLFF

clone size: .
V gene: TRBV28
D gene: .
J gene: TRBJ2-6
CDR3 DNA: TGTGCCAGCAGACCGTTGGGACTTTCTGGGGCCAATGTCCTGACTTTC
CDR3 protein: CASRPLGLSGANVLTF

clone size: medium-sized
V gene: TRBV11-3
D gene: .
J gene: TRBJ2-1
CDR3 DNA: TGTGCCAGCAGCTTAGACTTGAGCTCCTACAATGAGCAGTTCTTC
CDR3 protein: CASSLDLSSYNEQFF

clone size: few
V gene: TRBV19
D gene: TRBD1
J gene: TRBJ1-4
CDR3 DNA: TGTGCCAGTAGCTTCCAGGGGGCGAAATACGGTGAAAAACTGTTTTTT
CDR3 protein: CASSFQGAKYGEKLFF

clone size: .
V gene: TRBV19
D gene: TRBD2
J gene: TRBJ2-1
CDR3 DNA: TGTGCCAGTAGTATAGAATTGGCGGGAGCAAAAGGTGAGCAGTTCTTC
CDR3 protein: CASSIELAGAKGEQFF

clone size: once
V gene: TRBV19
D gene: .
J gene: TRBJ2-3
CDR3 DNA: TGTGCCAGTAGTATGGGGAGTAGCACAGATACGCAGTATTTT
CDR3 protein: CASSMGSSTDTQYF

clone size: .
V gene: TRBV28
D gene: .
J gene: TRBJ1-5
CDR3 DNA: TGTGCCAGCAGTTCCCGACGGGGTCTCGGTCAGCCCCAGCATTTT
CDR3 protein: CASSSRRGLGQPQHF

clone size: .
V gene: TRBV19
D gene: TRBD2
J gene: TRBJ2-6
CDR3 DNA: TGTGCCAGTAGTATCCTAGCGGGAAGTAGTGGGGCCAACGTCCTGACTTTC
CDR3 protein: CASSILAGSSGANVLTF

clone size: .
V gene: TRBV28
D gene: .
J gene: TRBJ1-2
CDR3 DNA: TGTGCCAGCGCACCGTCCGCCCCGAACTATGGCTACACCTTC
CDR3 protein: CASAPSAPNYGYTF

clone size: few
V gene: TRBV18
D gene: TRBD2
J gene: TRBJ2-2
CDR3 DNA: TGTGCCAGCTCACCACAGAGGACTAGCGGGATGAAGGCCGGGGAGCTGTTTTTT
CDR3 protein: CASSPQRTSGMKAGELFF

clone size: few
V gene: TRBV19
D gene: TRBD1
J gene: TRBJ2-7
CDR3 DNA: TGTGCCAGTAGTCCCCGGGACAGGGCCTACGAGCAGTACTTC
CDR3 protein: CASSPRDRAYEQYF

clone size: .
V gene: TRBV19
D gene: TRBD2
J gene: TRBJ2-3
CDR3 DNA: TGTGCCAGTAGTATTACTAGCGGCTACACAGATACGCAGTATTTT
CDR3 protein: CASSITSGYTDTQYF

clone size: once
V gene: TRBV25-1
D gene: .
J gene: TRBJ2-4
CDR3 DNA: TGTGCCAGCAGTCCCCCCGGGAGCTGGAACATTCAGTACTTC
CDR3 protein: CASSPPGSWNIQYF

clone size: .
V gene: TRBV5-1
D gene: .
J gene: TRBJ2-2
CDR3 DNA: TGCGCCAGCAGCTTGGATTACGCCACCGGGGAGCTGTTTTTT
CDR3 protein: CASSLDYATGELFF

clone size: .
V gene: TRBV14
D gene: TRBD2
J gene: TRBJ2-1
CDR3 DNA: TGTGCCAGCAGCCAGCCGGGACTACCCTACAATGAGCAGTTCTTC
CDR3 protein: CASSQPGLPYNEQFF

clone size: few
V gene: TRBV2
D gene: TRBD1
J gene: TRBJ2-7
CDR3 DNA: TGTGCCAGCAGACCAATGACAGGGACCCCTGACGAGCAGTACTTC
CDR3 protein: CASRPMTGTPDEQYF

clone size: few
V gene: TRBV11-3
D gene: TRBD1
J gene: TRBJ1-4
CDR3 DNA: TGTGCCAGCGGAACCGACAGGGGTCGAGAAAAACTGTTTTTT
CDR3 protein: CASGTDRGREKLFF

clone size: .
V gene: TRBV11-3
D gene: .
J gene: TRBJ2-3
CDR3 DNA: TGTGCCAGCAGCTTGGAGTCCACCCTAAGCACAGATACGCAGTATTTT
CDR3 protein: CASSLESTLSTDTQYF

clone size: .
V gene: TRBV11-3
D gene: .
J gene: TRBJ2-1
CDR3 DNA: TGTGCCAGCAGCTTGGTTCGGGACGGCTACAATGAGCAGTTCTTC
CDR3 protein: CASSLVRDGYNEQFF

clone size: .
V gene: TRBV9
D gene: TRBD2
J gene: TRBJ2-7
CDR3 DNA: TGTGCCAGCTCGCAAACCAGCGGGAGCTACGAGCAGTACTTC
CDR3 protein: CASSQTSGSYEQYF

clone size: .
V gene: TRBV1
D gene: .
J gene: TRBJ1-4
CDR3 DNA: TGCGCCAGCAGCCAAGCTAACCCCGTAACTAATGAAAAACTGTTTTTT
CDR3 protein: CASSQANPVTNEKLFF

clone size: few
V gene: TRBV22-1
D gene: .
J gene: TRBJ2-2
CDR3 DNA: TGTGCCAGCAGAGAACAGGGGAGGCGCACCGGGGAGCTGTTTTTT
CDR3 protein: CASREQGRRTGELFF

clone size: .
V gene: TRBV14
D gene: TRBD1
J gene: TRBJ2-4
CDR3 DNA: TGTGCCAGCAGCTCCCCCGGGACAGGGCAAAACATTCAGTACTTC
CDR3 protein: CASSSPGTGQNIQYF

clone size: .
V gene: TRBV9
D gene: TRBD2
J gene: TRBJ2-1
CDR3 DNA: TGTGCCAGCAGCGTAGAGTGGAGCGGGAGGGCCCGTAATGAGCAGTTCTTC
CDR3 protein: CASSVEWSGRARNEQFF

clone size: .
V gene: TRBV28
D gene: .
J gene: TRBJ2-2
CDR3 DNA: TGTGCCAGCAGAACTAGGTGGGAAGCCTCGAACACCGGGGAGCTGTTTTTT
CDR3 protein: CASRTRWEASNTGELFF

clone size: .
V gene: TRBV14
D gene: .
J gene: TRBJ2-5
CDR3 DNA: TGTGCCAGCAGCCGTCAGGAATACTGGGAGACCCAGTACTTC
CDR3 protein: CASSRQEYWETQYF

clone size: .
V gene: TRBV19
D gene: .
J gene: TRBJ2-3
CDR3 DNA: TGTGCCAGTAGTCCGGGACTGGGGAGCACAGATACGCAGTATTTT
CDR3 protein: CASSPGLGSTDTQYF

clone size: few
V gene: TRBV6-8
D gene: TRBD1
J gene: TRBJ2-5
CDR3 DNA: TGTGCCAGCAGTTACTCTTTACAGGGGGATAGGGTCCGTTCCCAGTACTTC
CDR3 protein: CASSYSLQGDRVRSQYF

clone size: .
V gene: TRBV28
D gene: .
J gene: TRBJ1-5
CDR3 DNA: TGTGCCAGCAGTCGAGAGAGGCCGCCCCAGCATTTT
CDR3 protein: CASSRERPPQHF

clone size: .
V gene: TRBV28
D gene: .
J gene: TRBJ1-1
CDR3 DNA: TGTGCCACCACAGAGCCGGGGGCTGAAGCTTTCTTT
CDR3 protein: CATTEPGAEAFF

clone size: .
V gene: TRBV29-1
D gene: TRBD1
J gene: TRBJ2-1
CDR3 DNA: TGCAGCGTTGCGGGACAGGGCAACAATGAGCAGTTCTTC
CDR3 protein: CSVAGQGNNEQFF

clone size: .
V gene: TRBV5-1
D gene: TRBD1
J gene: TRBJ2-3
CDR3 DNA: TGCGCCAGCAGCTTGGTTGGACAGGGCACAGATACGCAGTATTTT
CDR3 protein: CASSLVGQGTDTQYF

clone size: .
V gene: TRBV11-3
D gene: TRBD1
J gene: TRBJ2-3
CDR3 DNA: TGTGCCAGCAGCCCCGGACAGGGGACAGATACGCAGTATTTT
CDR3 protein: CASSPGQGTDTQYF

clone size: .
V gene: TRBV29-1
D gene: TRBD2
J gene: TRBJ2-5
CDR3 DNA: TGCAGCGTTGGGTCACTAGCGGCAGAGGGGGCCCAGTACTTC
CDR3 protein: CSVGSLAAEGAQYF

clone size: .
V gene: TRBV25-1
D gene: .
J gene: TRBJ2-7
CDR3 DNA: TGTGCCAGCAGTGAAGGGGGCTTGGACTACGAGCAGTACTTC
CDR3 protein: CASSEGGLDYEQYF

clone size: few
V gene: TRBV15
D gene: .
J gene: TRBJ2-1
CDR3 DNA: TGTGCCACCAGCAGACAAAAGGATCACTCCTACAATGAGCAGTTCTTC
CDR3 protein: CATSRQKDHSYNEQFF

clone size: .
V gene: TRBV14
D gene: .
J gene: TRBJ2-4
CDR3 DNA: TGTGCCAGCAGCCTGGCTACAGGCCTAGCCAAAAACATTCAGTACTTC
CDR3 protein: CASSLATGLAKNIQYF

clone size: .
V gene: TRBV29-1
D gene: .
J gene: TRBJ2-2
CDR3 DNA: TGCAGCGTTGAGGGGACAACGAACACCGGGGAGCTGTTTTTT
CDR3 protein: CSVEGTTNTGELFF

clone size: .
V gene: TRBV6-8
D gene: TRBD2
J gene: TRBJ2-3
CDR3 DNA: TGTGCCAGCAGTTACGGAAGCGGGAGCGACACAGATACGCAGTATTTT
CDR3 protein: CASSYGSGSDTDTQYF

clone size: once
V gene: TRBV19
D gene: .
J gene: TRBJ1-1
CDR3 DNA: TGTGCCAGTCGTTACGGGGTGATAAACACTGAAGCTTTCTTT
CDR3 protein: CASRYGVINTEAFF

clone size: .
V gene: TRBV19
D gene: TRBD1
J gene: TRBJ1-1
CDR3 DNA: TGTGCCAGTAGTACCAGGGGGCGCAGGATGAACACTGAAGCTTTCTTT
CDR3 protein: CASSTRGRRMNTEAFF

clone size: .
V gene: TRBV19
D gene: .
J gene: TRBJ1-2
CDR3 DNA: TGTGCCAGTAGTTGGACCGGATTTGGCTACACCTTC
CDR3 protein: CASSWTGFGYTF

clone size: .
V gene: TRBV18
D gene: TRBD1
J gene: TRBJ1-1
CDR3 DNA: TGTGCCAGCTCTGCGGGGACAGGGTGGGTGAACACTGAAGCTTTCTTT
CDR3 protein: CASSAGTGWVNTEAFF

clone size: .
V gene: TRBV19
D gene: .
J gene: TRBJ2-2
CDR3 DNA: TGTGCCAGTAGTATAAGAGGGGAGGACACCGGGGAGCTGTTTTTT
CDR3 protein: CASSIRGEDTGELFF

clone size: .
V gene: TRBV11-3
D gene: TRBD2
J gene: TRBJ2-7
CDR3 DNA: TGTGCCAGCAGCCCTAGCGGCGGTACCTACGAGCAGTACTTC
CDR3 protein: CASSPSGGTYEQYF